The next 4 T cell receptor beta chains were all read from a single sample in a study of response to subunit inactivated influenza vaccine. TCRdb processed the RT-PCR reads anew with MiXCR; each CDR3 protein has one entry. This table has hundreds of thousands of distinct CDR3 sequences, about a sixth appearing once. The sample here was PBMCs from blood, taken 12 days after vaccination. All receptors derive from a man between 50 and 59 years old who received an inactivated influenza vaccine.

This clonotype was counted between two and nine times. The chain has TRBV10-2 and TRBJ2-7; D is tentatively TRBD1 or TRBD2 (6 bases each). The CDR3 totals 13 residues. Looked up from germline, CDR1 is WSHSY and CDR2 is SAAADI. The CDR3 DNA reads as TGCGCAAGCCGGACGGAGGGGGCCTACGAGCAGTACTTC. It encodes CASRTEGAYEQYF.

This sequence joins TRBV11-2 and TRBJ2-1, with D uncertain. There are 13 residues in the CDR3. Trimming shortened V by 0 bases and J by 9 bases, and 9 bases separated the two germline ends. Germline loops: CDR1 SGHAT, CDR2 FQNNGV. CDR3 DNA sequence: TGTGCCAGCAGCTTAGATAGAACCGCTGAGCAGTTCTTC. Translated: CASSLDRTAEQFF.

The table lists this clonotype with many counts. This sequence joins TRBV20-1 and TRBJ2-2; TRBD1 matches 8 bases. Germline V gives CDR1 DFQATT, CDR2 SNEGSKA (reference sequence). The CDR3 sequence is 14 residues long. The ends lost 6 bases at V and 3 bases at J; junction bases unmatched: 6. The CDR3 nucleotides read TGCAGTGCCGCAGGGGGCGCTTACACCGGGGAGCTGTTTTTT. Protein sequence: CSAAGGAYTGELFF.

This clonotype has more than one count but fewer than ten. J is TRBJ2-5 and V is TRBV4-1; weak D call: TRBD1 (5 bases). Germline CDR1 reads MGHRA; CDR2 reads YSYEKL. CDR3 length: 16 amino acids. V was pared by 6 bases and J by 2 bases, with 19 bases between. CDR3 amino acids: CASRKTVASGQETQYF. The CDR3, as DNA: TGCGCCAGCAGGAAGACAGTCGCATCAGGGCAAGAGACCCAGTACTTC.